These 13 T cell receptor beta chains were sequenced from one sample in a study of OX40 agonist ivuxolimab in advanced cancers. Generated by immunoSEQ multiplex PCR, the TCRdb table keeps only in-frame clones and is missing some. The sample consists of some 70,000 clones, around 84% of them appearing once. The material sequenced was CD4+ or CD8+ T cells sorted from blood, taken in a trial of the OX40 agonist ivuxolimab. The receptors shown here come from an adult with an advanced solid tumor such as melanoma, head and neck, liver or kidney cancer.

The J gene is TRBJ2-1, the V gene TRBV11-2; perhaps TRBD1 as D (5 bases). The CDR3 totals 16 residues. V was cut by 0 bases and J by 8 bases, with 17 bases left in between. Germline-derived CDR1 and CDR2 are SGHAT and FQNNGV. CDR3 in DNA: TGTGCCAGCAGCTTAGATAGGGGCTCCGTTGCCCATGAGCAGTTCTTC. Translated, it gives CASSLDRGSVAHEQFF. Supplemented by reference TRBV11-2 and TRBJ2-1, the full variable domain reads EAGVAQSPRYKIIEKRQSVAFWCNPISGHATLYWYQQILGQGPKLLIQFQNNGVVDDSQLPKDRFSAERLKGVDSTLKIQPAKLEDSAVYLCASSLDRGSVAHEQFFGPGTRLTVL.

This rearrangement joins TRBV10-3 to TRBJ2-2, with 14 nucleotides matching TRBD2. Per germline, CDR1 ENHRY and CDR2 SYGVKD. With 7 bases clipped from V and 0 bases from J, the junction kept 7 bases outside the gene matches. The CDR3 loop spans 18 amino acids. CDR3 sequence (DNA): TGTGCCATCACCTGGACTAGCGGGGGGTCCGCGAACACCGGGGAGCTGTTTTTT. This sequence encodes CAITWTSGGSANTGELFF.

V and J are TRBV6-5 and TRBJ2-3; 7 bases are shared with TRBD1. The CDR3 runs 13 residues. Per the germline V gene, CDR1 is MNHEY and CDR2 is SVGAGI. V gave up 6 bases and J gave up 1 base; unmatched junction bases: 1. CDR3 coding DNA: TGTGCCAGCAGGAGGGGGCGCACAGATACGCAGTATTTT. It encodes CASRRGRTDTQYF.

The J gene is TRBJ1-2, the V gene TRBV5-3; 7 bases map to TRBD1. TRBV5-3 is known as an ORF, though its function is uncertain. V gave up 2 bases and J gave up 0 bases; unmatched junction bases: 10. This CDR3 spans 17 amino acids. The CDR3 DNA reads as TGTGCCAGAAGCTTACAGGGGCCTACCATTCCTAACTATGGCTACACCTTC. Residues: CARSLQGPTIPNYGYTF.

The chain couples TRBV6-1 to TRBJ1-5; TRBD1 matches at 9 bases. The CDR3 is 15 amino acids. V shed 6 bases, J shed 1 base, and the junction held 4 bases outside the gene matches. In germline, CDR1 is MNHNS, CDR2 SASEGT. The CDR3 protein is CASSRTGESNQPQHF. The DNA for the CDR3 is TGTGCCAGCAGCCGGACAGGGGAAAGCAATCAGCCCCAGCATTTT.

The gene calls are TRBV5-1 and TRBJ1-4; D gene uncertain. This CDR3 has 16 residues. V was trimmed by 0 bases and J by 7 bases, leaving 16 bases between them. Germline CDR1 and CDR2: SGHRS and YFSETQ. The CDR3 DNA reads TGCGCCAGCAGCTTGGCCGGTCCTCAGGCGGGTGAAAAACTGTTTTTT. It codes for CASSLAGPQAGEKLFF.

The chain carries TRBV5-1 and TRBJ2-7; no definite D call. The CDR3 spans 11 residues. Germline V CDR1 and CDR2: SGHRS, YFSETQ. V lost 4 bases, J lost 5 bases, and 7 bases lay in between. The DNA of the CDR3 is TGCGCCAGCAGCGGTTTGGACGAGCAGTACGTC. Protein product: CASSGLDEQYV.

The J gene is TRBJ2-3, the V gene TRBV11-2, with TRBD2 matching over 8 bases. CDR3 length: 18 amino acids. Germline assignment: CDR1 SGHAT and CDR2 FQNNGV. The J segment lost 6 bases and the V segment lost 1 base, leaving 15 bases of the junction unmatched. The CDR3 is CASSLGYGGATSGDTQYF. The CDR3 nucleotides are TGTGCCAGCAGCTTAGGTTACGGGGGGGCCACGAGCGGCGATACGCAGTATTTT.

V usage is TRBV11-2 and J usage is TRBJ2-1; TRBD2 aligns across 14 bases. CDR3 size: 16 residues. V lost 5 bases to trimming and J lost 4 bases; unmatched junction nucleotides: 4. CDR1 and CDR2 from the germline V gene are SGHAT and FQNNGV. CDR3 residues: CASSPRLAGGYNEQFF. DNA for the CDR3: TGTGCCAGCAGCCCAAGACTAGCGGGAGGGTACAATGAGCAGTTCTTC.

This clone was found once. The V gene is TRBV14, the J gene TRBJ2-2; TRBD1 or TRBD2 may be the D gene (5 bases each). Trimming left V 5 bases short and J 7 bases short, with 17 bases between. Per the germline V gene, CDR1 is SGHDN and CDR2 is FVKESK. This CDR3 comprises 15 residues. The CDR3 region has the DNA TGTGCCAGCAGCGTCCGGGACGGGATAGGCGGGGAGCTGTTTTTT. Translating gives CASSVRDGIGGELFF.

The V gene is TRBV18, the J gene TRBJ2-3; D unresolved. The CDR3 runs 15 residues. The ends were cut back, 1 base at V and 2 bases at J, with 10 bases in the middle. Germline-derived CDR1 and CDR2 are KGHSH and LQKENI. The CDR3 protein is CASSPQGGYTDTQYF. DNA for the CDR3: TGTGCCAGCTCACCACAAGGCGGATACACAGATACGCAGTATTTT.

This clone appeared a single time. The chain links TRBV4-2 to TRBJ1-3; D is unclear. Germline V gives CDR1 LGHNA, CDR2 YNFKEQ. V lost 1 base and J lost 0, with 4 bases in between. This CDR3 comprises 14 residues. CDR3 in DNA: TGTGCCAGCAGCCAAGGACACTCTGGAAACACCATATATTTT. Its protein is CASSQGHSGNTIYF.

The chain joins TRBV7-2 to TRBJ1-2; D remains unclear. The V gene's germline CDR1 is SGHTA and CDR2 FQGNSA. Trimming removed 2 bases from V and 1 base from J, with 8 bases in between. The CDR3 covers 14 residues. DNA for the CDR3: TGTGCCAGCAGCTTAAACCCCCTTAACTATGGCTACACCTTC. This sequence encodes CASSLNPLNYGYTF.